This T cell receptor (beta chain) was recovered during a study of cytomegalovirus exposure and HLA in healthy donors. This clone was seen a few times. Its antigen remains unidentified. Researchers ran the PCR with 60 Vbeta and 13 Jbeta primers. Sequencing used immunoSEQ multiplex PCR; TCRdb keeps in-frame clones, though not all of them. Here the sample spans 150,000 to 200,000 clones, more than 65% being singletons. General study results and limits: A few CMV-associated chains were confirmed in vitro to be specific for CMV antigens. Relative to the roughly 640-donor mean, N-insertions were reportedly fewer in an Asian-associated ancestry cluster in a later analysis. Most of the TCR beta V segments (in an earlier analysis) were productive either about 87% or about 30% of the time. The only immune exposure information that was available was CMV serostatus.

The sequence was obtained from a man in his fifties or sixties in good health and CMV-seropositive. Sequenced material: PBMCs.

The CDR3 DNA reads as TGCGCCAGCACCAGGTCAGGCCAAGAGACCCAGTACTTC. Amino acid sequence: CASTRSGQETQYF. The chain is built from TRBV5-1 and TRBJ2-5, with D unresolved. Trimming pared 6 bases from V and 1 base from J, leaving 10 bases between. The germline gives CDR1 SGHRS, CDR2 YFSETQ. The CDR3 sequence is 13 residues long.